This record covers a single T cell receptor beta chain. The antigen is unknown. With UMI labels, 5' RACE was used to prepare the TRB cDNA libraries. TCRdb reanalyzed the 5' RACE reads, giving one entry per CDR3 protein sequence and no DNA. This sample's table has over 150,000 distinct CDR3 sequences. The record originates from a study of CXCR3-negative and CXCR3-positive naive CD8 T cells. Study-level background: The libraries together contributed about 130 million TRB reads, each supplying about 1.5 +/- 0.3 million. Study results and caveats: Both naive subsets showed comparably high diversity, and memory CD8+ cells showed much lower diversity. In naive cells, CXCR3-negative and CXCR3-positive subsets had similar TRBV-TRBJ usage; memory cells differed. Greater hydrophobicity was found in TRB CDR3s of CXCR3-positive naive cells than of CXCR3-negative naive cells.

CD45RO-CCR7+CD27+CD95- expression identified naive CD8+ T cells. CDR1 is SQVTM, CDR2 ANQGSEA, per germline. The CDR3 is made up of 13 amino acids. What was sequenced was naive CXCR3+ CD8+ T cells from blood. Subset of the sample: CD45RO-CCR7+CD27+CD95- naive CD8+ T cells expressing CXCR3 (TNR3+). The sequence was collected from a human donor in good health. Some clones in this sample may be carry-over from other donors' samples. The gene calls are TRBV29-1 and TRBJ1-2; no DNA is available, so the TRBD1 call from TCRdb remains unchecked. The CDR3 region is CSVVPTENYGYTF.